This T cell receptor (beta chain) was obtained from a study of PD-1 blockade in classical Hodgkin lymphoma. Method: immunoSEQ multiplex PCR; TCRdb's copy keeps in-frame clones and lacks some. The data hold fewer than 100,000 clones, with 80% to 95% observed a single time. All the patients suffered relapse after autologous stem cell transplantation, and brentuximab vedotin exposure differed. The TCR sequence derives from a human donor with classical Hodgkin lymphoma. The specimen comprised peripheral blood mononuclear cells (PBMCs), sampled at baseline.

CDR3 bases: TGTGCCAGCAGTTACGGGCAGCCTGCCAACACCATATATTTT. This gives the protein CASSYGQPANTIYF. The J gene is TRBJ1-3, the V gene TRBV6-6; D unclear. The CDR3 totals 14 residues. V lost 2 bases and J 7 bases, leaving 12 bases between the germline ends. CDR1 and CDR2 from the germline V gene are MNHNY and SVGAGI (reference sequence).